This TCR beta chain comes out of a study of Graves' ophthalmopathy and Graves' hyperthyroidism listed by TCRdb under 2018. Context from the whole study: Peripheral blood was collected at initial diagnosis, before any treatment. The study used TCR beta repertoire signatures to distinguish Graves' ophthalmopathy from Graves' hyperthyroidism and to predict progression to ophthalmopathy. In total, 135 blood samples were TCR-sequenced: some 43 ophthalmopathy, roughly 80 hyperthyroidism and some 17 hyperthyroidism-to-ophthalmopathy patients. To explore V-J signatures that distinguish ophthalmopathy from hyperthyroidism, a discovery set of 95 to 100 patients was enrolled, made up of approximately 45 with ophthalmopathy and 57 with stable hyperthyroidism. An independent validation cohort comprised 18 hyperthyroidism patients and roughly 15 patients who later progressed from hyperthyroidism to ophthalmopathy. In roughly six hyperthyroidism patients, the T-cell repertoire of thyroid tissue was compared with the T-cell repertoire of blood. Once sampling was done, hyperthyroidism patients were given methimazole at a starting dose of 30 mg daily, while ophthalmopathy patients were given high-dose intravenous methylprednisolone. The roughly 99 discovery patients were divided at random into training and test sets in a 7:3 ratio.

This clonotype has at least ten counts. Its antigen remains undetermined. It has no much larger one-base neighbor in the sample; base qualities were not kept. Study-level results and caveats: In cross-validation, the 13-signature model distinguished ophthalmopathy from stable hyperthyroidism with about 88% sensitivity and roughly 81% specificity, and in the test set the corresponding values were around 80% and 75%. In validation, the model predicted ophthalmopathy progression with less than 71% sensitivity and 72.22% specificity; approximately 12 predicted patients were CT-confirmed with GO in a median of approximately 6.5 months. Sample size was not predetermined statistically, and investigators were not blinded to group allocation. Among expanded thyroid clonotypes with frequency above 0.001, most also showed up in blood, which suggests that blood repertoires may reflect the thyroid immune response.

A patient counted as having stable hyperthyroidism if there was no progression to ophthalmopathy within 18 months of follow-up. Hyperthyroidism patients were newly diagnosed, with disease duration under 2 months, and aged 18 to 65 years. Anyone with other autoimmune diseases, uncontrolled infections, pregnancy or lactation was excluded from the study. Diagnosis relied on clinical symptoms, serum thyroxine, TRAb, thyroid ultrasound and orbital computed tomography. PBMCs were isolated from about 10 ml of fresh peripheral blood by Ficoll-Paque density gradient centrifugation. Total RNA was extracted using Trizol reagent, and RNA quality was checked on an Agilent 2100 Bioanalyzer. For repertoire sequencing, the TCR beta CDR3 regions were amplified from RNA transcripts. HTBI primers and the Qiagen OneStep RT-PCR kit were used in a first-round RT-PCR, which was followed by a second-round multiplex PCR, size selection and purification. Sequencing of the libraries was carried out on an Illumina HiSeq2000 in paired-end mode with 100 bp reads. The original pipeline was this. SOAPnuke was used to process the reads, throwing out any read that had adapters, had uncalled bases, had a mean Phred below 15, or lacked an exact constant-primer or identifier match. High-quality paired reads were merged with COPE v1.2.5. Each unique nucleotide sequence was treated as a clonotype, and MiTCR v1.1 was used to align the clonotypes to the IMGT TRB V, D and J references. Only V-J combinations with frequency above 0.0001 were analysed, covering about 99% of repertoires. For each V-J combination, a TCR clonal expansion and chaos score was defined as the ratio of F50 clonal expansion to chaos observed in the TCRdist matrix. Welch's t-statistics and random forest were used to reduce features to 10 to 15 V-J combinations, which were fed into a naive Bayes classifier. Thyroid-blood repertoire similarity was quantified with the Morisita-Horn index. TCRdb reanalyzed the raw reads on its own, using fastp at Q25 for trimming and MiXCR for clone calling, and kept in-frame beta chains. Each record represents a unique CDR3 protein, reported with the most common genes and DNA among its rows. The V and J calls come from TCRdb's annotation, not from the publication. A total of about 620,000 distinct CDR3 sequences appear in this sample, approximately 21% of them only once. Roughly 6.9% of the sample rests with the top ten.

From V the trimming removes 4 bases and from J it removes 0 bases, while the gene matches leave 4 bases of the junction unaccounted for. The CDR3, cysteine through phenylalanine, is 17 amino acids long. Only the CDR3 DNA stays, 51 bases, in frame from base 1. CDR1 and CDR2 are drawn from the germline V gene: MDHEN, SYDVKM. The chain joins TRBV28 to TRBJ1-6, and 9 junctional nucleotides match TRBD1. This receptor was obtained from a woman aged 18-29 years with stable Graves' hyperthyroidism. Some clones in this sample may be carry-over from other donors' samples. Donor details come from another sample of the same person, matched by shared clones. The sample was peripheral blood. CDR3 reads: CASSSMTGGSYNSPLHF. The DNA sequence follows: TGTGCCAGCAGTTCGATGACAGGGGGCTCCTATAATTCACCCCTCCACTTT.